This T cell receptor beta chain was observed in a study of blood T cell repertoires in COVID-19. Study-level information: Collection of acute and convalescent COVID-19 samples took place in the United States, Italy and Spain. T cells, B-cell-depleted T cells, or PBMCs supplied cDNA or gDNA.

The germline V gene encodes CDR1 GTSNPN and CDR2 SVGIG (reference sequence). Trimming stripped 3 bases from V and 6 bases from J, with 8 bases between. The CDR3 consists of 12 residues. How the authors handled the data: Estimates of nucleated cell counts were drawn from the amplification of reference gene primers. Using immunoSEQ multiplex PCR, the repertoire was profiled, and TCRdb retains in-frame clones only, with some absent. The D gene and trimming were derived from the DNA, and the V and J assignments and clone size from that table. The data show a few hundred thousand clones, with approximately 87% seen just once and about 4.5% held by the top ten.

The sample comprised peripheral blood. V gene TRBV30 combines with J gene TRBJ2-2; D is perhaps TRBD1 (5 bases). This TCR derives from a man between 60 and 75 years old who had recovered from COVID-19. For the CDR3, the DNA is TGTGCCTGGAGCGTAGGGGCCGGGGAGCTGTTTTTT. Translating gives CAWSVGAGELFF.